The source of this T cell receptor (beta chain) is a study of T cells in localized non-small cell lung cancer. Study-level results: Blood T cell density predicted longer survival; adjacent-lung clonality, shorter. In uninvolved adjacent lung, T cell clonality reached its highest value, exceeding tumor.

From germline, CDR1 is LNHDA and CDR2 SQIVND (reference sequence). The length of the CDR3 is 14 residues. Trimming took off 4 bases at V and 8 bases at J, with 14 bases between the two ends. Remarks on this clone: What it recognizes is unknown.

Only in-frame clones appear in the TCRdb table, and some are missing; sequencing was by immunoSEQ multiplex PCR. Of roughly 36,000 clones listed, around 90% are singletons. This TCR was recovered from a man aged 40-75 years with stage II lung adenocarcinoma. The rearrangement links TRBV19 to TRBJ2-2, with a tentative D call TRBD2 (6 bases). This material consisted of PBMCs, taken before any cancer treatment. CDR3 sequence reads: CASSSGDPPGELFF. The CDR3 DNA follows: TGTGCCAGTAGTAGCGGGGACCCCCCGGGGGAGCTGTTTTTT.